The present TCR beta chain was sequenced within a study of blood T cells in healthy people across ages. A sample-barcoded 5' primer and a J-beta primer mix were used in a second PCR of about 7 to 11 cycles. TCRdb fed the 5' RACE reads into MiXCR, producing one record per CDR3 protein. Among 750,000 to 950,000 distinct CDR3 sequences, 25% to 35% were seen once, and the ten largest hold roughly 10%. Looked up from germline, CDR1 is DFQATT and CDR2 is SNEGSKA (reference sequence). The CDR3 runs 13 residues. Trimming shortened V by 3 bases and J by 4 bases, and 13 bases separated the two germline ends. This clonotype has at least ten counts. These data were also filed under a second study, of T cells of mothers and their children.

The gene calls are TRBV20-1 and TRBJ2-7, with a tentative D call TRBD1 (6 bases). Sequences were obtained from blood. This receptor was taken from a middle-aged woman in good health. The CDR3 loop is CSARMGQDYEQYF. CDR3 nucleotide sequence: TGCAGTGCTAGGATGGGACAAGATTACGAGCAGTACTTC.